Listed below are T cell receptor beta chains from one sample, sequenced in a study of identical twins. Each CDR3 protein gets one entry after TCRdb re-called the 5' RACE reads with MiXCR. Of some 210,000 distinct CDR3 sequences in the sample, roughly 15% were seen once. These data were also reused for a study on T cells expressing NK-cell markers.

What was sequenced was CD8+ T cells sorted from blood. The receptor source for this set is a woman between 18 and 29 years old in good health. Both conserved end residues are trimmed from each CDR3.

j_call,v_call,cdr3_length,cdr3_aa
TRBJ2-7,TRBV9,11,ASSVGGRYEQY
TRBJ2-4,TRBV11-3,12,ASSSWGYGNIQY
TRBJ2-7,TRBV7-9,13,ASSLTSGYLYEQY
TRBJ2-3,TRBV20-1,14,SARNQSFTHPDTQY
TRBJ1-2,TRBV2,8,ASRGFSYT
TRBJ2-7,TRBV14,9,ASSQHVEQY
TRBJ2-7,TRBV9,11,ASSARDSYEQY
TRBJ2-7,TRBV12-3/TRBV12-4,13,ASSAPGGAAGEQY
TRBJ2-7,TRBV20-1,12,SATGTSGGNEQY
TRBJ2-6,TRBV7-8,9,ASRGANVLT
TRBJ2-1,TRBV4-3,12,ASSQAGWYNEQF
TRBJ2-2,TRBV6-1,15,ASSGHRDYEWTGELF
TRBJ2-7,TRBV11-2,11,ASSTGLAYEQY
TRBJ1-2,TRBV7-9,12,ASSSAGEGYGYT
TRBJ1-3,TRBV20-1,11,SAPTGTGNTIY
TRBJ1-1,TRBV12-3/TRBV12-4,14,ASSFSPPTGNTEAF
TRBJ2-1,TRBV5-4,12,ASSLGSDYNEQF
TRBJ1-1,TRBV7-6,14,ASSLAGRGANTEAF
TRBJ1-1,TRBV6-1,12,ASSDRDPNTEAF
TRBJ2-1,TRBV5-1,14,ASSFSSGGPYNEQF
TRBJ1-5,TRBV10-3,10,AAGTVNQPQH
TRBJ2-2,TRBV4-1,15,ASSQVRREGPGGELF
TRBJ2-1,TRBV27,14,ASSSGRLGVYNEQF
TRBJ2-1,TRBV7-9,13,ASNLAGGLYNEQF
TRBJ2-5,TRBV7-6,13,ASSNRGRGRETQY